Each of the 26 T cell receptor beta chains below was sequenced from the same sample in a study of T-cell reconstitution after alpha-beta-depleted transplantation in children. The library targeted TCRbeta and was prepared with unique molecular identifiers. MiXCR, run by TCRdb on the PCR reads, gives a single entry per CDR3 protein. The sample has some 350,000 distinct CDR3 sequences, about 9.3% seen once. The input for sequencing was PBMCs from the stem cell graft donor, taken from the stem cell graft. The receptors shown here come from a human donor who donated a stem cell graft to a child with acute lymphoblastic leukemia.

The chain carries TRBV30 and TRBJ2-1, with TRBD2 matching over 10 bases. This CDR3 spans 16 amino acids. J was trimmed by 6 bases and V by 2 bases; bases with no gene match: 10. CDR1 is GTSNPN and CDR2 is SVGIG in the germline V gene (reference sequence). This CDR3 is CAWSPLTSGPINEQFF. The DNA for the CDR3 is TGTGCCTGGAGTCCTTTGACTAGCGGGCCGATCAATGAGCAGTTCTTC.

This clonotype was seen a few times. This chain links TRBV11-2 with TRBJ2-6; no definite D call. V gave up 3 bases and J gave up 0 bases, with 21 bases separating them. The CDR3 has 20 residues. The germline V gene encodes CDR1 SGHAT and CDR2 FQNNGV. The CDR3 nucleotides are TGTGCCAGCAGCTTCCTAGGGCAGGCCAACTGGGTCTCTGGGGCCAACGTCCTGACTTTC. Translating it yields CASSFLGQANWVSGANVLTF.

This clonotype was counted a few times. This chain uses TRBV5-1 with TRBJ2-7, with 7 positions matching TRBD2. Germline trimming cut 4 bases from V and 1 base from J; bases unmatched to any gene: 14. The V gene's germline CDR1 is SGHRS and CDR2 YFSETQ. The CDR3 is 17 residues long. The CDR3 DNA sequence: TGCGCCAGCAGCCTCAAAATGGGACCGGGGGGATCCTACGAGCAGTACTTC. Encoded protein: CASSLKMGPGGSYEQYF.

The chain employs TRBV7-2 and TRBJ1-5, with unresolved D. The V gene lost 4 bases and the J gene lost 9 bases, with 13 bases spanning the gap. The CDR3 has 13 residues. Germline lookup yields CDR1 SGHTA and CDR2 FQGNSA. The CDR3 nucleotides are TGTGCCAGCAGCTCCGAGCGGGAAACGCCCCAGCATTTT. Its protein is CASSSERETPQHF.

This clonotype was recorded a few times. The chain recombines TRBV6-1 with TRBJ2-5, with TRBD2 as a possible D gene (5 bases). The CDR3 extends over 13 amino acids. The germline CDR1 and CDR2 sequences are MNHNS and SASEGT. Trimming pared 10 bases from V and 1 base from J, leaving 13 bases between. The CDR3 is CATARGRQETQYF. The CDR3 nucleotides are TGTGCCACTGCAAGAGGGCGCCAAGAGACCCAGTACTTC.

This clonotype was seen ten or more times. The CDR3 is CASRPHGAGWGQFF. CDR3 DNA: TGTGCCAGCAGACCCCACGGGGCGGGTTGGGGGCAGTTCTTC. The J gene is TRBJ2-1, the V gene TRBV28, with D possibly being TRBD1 or TRBD2 (5 bases each). CDR3 length: 14 amino acids. Trimming took off 6 bases at V and 12 bases at J, with 21 bases between the two ends. CDR1 and CDR2 from the germline V gene are MDHEN and SYDVKM.

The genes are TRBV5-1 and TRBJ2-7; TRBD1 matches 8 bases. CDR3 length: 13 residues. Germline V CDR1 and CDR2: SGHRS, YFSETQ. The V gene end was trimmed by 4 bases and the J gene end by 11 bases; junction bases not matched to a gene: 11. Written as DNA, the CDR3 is TGCGCCAGCAGCAATAAACAGGGGGATCGGGAGTACTTC. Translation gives CASSNKQGDREYF. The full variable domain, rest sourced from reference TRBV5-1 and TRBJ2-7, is KAGVTQTPRYLIKTRGQQVTLSCSPISGHRSVSWYQQTPGQGLQFLFEYFSETQRNKGNFPGRFSGRQFSNSRSEMNVSTLELGDSALYLCASSNKQGDREYFGPGTRLTVT.

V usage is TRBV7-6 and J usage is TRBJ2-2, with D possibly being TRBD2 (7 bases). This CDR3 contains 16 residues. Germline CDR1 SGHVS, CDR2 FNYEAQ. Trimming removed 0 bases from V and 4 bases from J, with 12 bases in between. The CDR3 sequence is CASSLAYREGTGELFF. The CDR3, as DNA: TGTGCCAGCAGCTTAGCGTACAGGGAGGGCACCGGGGAGCTGTTTTTT.

The CDR3 sequence: CASSQILGTGDDEQYF. The CDR3 nucleotides are TGCGCCAGCAGCCAAATCTTGGGGACAGGGGACGACGAGCAGTACTTC. The chain combines TRBV4-3 with TRBJ2-7; 10 bases align to TRBD1. Germline V gives CDR1 LGHNA, CDR2 YSLEER. V shed 2 bases and J 5 bases; nucleotides not matched to a gene: 9. The CDR3 totals 16 residues.

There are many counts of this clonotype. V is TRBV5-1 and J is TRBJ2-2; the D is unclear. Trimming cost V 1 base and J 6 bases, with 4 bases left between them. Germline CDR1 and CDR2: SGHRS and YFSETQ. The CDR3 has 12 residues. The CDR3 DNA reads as TGCGCCAGCAGCTTGTTGGCCGGGGAGCTGTTTTTT. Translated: CASSLLAGELFF.

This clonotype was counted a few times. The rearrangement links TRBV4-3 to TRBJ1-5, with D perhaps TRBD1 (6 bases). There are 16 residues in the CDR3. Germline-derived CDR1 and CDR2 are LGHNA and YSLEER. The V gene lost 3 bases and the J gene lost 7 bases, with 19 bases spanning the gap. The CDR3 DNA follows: TGCGCCAGCAGCCACAGCAGCAGGGGTTCGGAGCAGCCCCAGCATTTT. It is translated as CASSHSSRGSEQPQHF.

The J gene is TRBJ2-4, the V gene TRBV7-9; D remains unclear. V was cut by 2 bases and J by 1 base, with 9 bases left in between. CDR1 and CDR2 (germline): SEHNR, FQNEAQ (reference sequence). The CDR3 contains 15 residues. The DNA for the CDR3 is TGTGCCAGCAGCTTACAGGCCGGGGCCAAAAACATTCAGTACTTC. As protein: CASSLQAGAKNIQYF.

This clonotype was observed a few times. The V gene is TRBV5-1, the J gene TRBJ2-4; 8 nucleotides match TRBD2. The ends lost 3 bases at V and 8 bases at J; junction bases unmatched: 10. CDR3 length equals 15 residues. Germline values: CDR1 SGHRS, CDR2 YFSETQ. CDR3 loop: CASSSREGSADIQYF. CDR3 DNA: TGCGCCAGCAGCTCCCGGGAGGGATCTGCGGACATTCAGTACTTC.

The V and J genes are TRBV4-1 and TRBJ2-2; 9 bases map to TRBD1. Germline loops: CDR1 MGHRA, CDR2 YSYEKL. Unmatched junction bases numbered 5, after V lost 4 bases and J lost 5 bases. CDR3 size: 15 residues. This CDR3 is CASSRDRVGTGELFF. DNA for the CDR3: TGCGCCAGCAGCCGGGACAGGGTTGGTACCGGGGAGCTGTTTTTT.

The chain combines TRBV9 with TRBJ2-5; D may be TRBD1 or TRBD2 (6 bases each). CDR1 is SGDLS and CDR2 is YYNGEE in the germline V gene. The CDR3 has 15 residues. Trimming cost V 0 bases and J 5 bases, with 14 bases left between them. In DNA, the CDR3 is TGTGCCAGCAGCGTAGAAGGGGGGTTAGCGGAGACCCAGTACTTC. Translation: CASSVEGGLAETQYF.

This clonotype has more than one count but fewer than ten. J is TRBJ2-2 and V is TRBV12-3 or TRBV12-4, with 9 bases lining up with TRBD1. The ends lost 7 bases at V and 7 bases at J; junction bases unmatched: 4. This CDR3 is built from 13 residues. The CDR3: CASTQGAIGELFF. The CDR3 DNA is TGTGCCAGCACACAGGGGGCGATCGGGGAGCTGTTTTTT.

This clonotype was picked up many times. CDR3 amino acids: CATSETGQGSWNGYTF. CDR3 DNA sequence: TGTGCCACCAGCGAAACGGGACAGGGGAGTTGGAACGGCTACACCTTC. The V and J genes are TRBV15 and TRBJ1-2, with 10 bases matching TRBD1. Germline lookup yields CDR1 LNHNV and CDR2 YYDKDF (reference sequence). This CDR3 is built from 16 residues. The V and J ends lost 5 bases and 8 bases, in that order; junction bases with no gene match: 14.

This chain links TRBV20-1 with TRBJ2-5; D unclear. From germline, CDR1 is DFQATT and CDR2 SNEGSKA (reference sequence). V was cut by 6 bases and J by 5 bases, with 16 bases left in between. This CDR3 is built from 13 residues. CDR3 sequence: CSALTATGETQYF. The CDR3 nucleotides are TGCAGTGCCTTGACTGCTACCGGGGAGACCCAGTACTTC.

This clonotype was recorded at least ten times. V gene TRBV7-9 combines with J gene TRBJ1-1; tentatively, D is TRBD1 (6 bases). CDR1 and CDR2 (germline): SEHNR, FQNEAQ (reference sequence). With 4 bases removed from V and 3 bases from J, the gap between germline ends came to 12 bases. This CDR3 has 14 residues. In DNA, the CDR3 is TGTGCCAGCAGCTCGGACAGCGGGGACACTGAAGCTTTCTTT. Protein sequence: CASSSDSGDTEAFF.

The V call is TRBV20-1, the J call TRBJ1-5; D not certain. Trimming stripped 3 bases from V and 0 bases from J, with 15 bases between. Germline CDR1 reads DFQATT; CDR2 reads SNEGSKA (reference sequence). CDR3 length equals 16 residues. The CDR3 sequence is CSASPLGPYSNQPQHF. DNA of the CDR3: TGCAGTGCTAGTCCATTGGGCCCTTATAGCAATCAGCCCCAGCATTTT.

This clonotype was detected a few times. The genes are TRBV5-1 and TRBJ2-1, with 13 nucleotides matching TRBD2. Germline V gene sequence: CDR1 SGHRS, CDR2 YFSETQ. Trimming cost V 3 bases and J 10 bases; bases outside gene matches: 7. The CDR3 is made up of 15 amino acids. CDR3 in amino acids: CASSSGLAGSEEQFF. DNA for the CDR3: TGCGCCAGCAGCTCGGGACTAGCGGGAAGTGAGGAGCAGTTCTTC.

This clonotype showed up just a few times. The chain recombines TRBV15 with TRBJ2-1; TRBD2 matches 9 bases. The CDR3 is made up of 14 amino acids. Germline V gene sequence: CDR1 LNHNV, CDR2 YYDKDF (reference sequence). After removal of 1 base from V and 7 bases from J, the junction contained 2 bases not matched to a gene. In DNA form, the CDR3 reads TGTGCCACCAGCAGAGGACTAGCGGAGAATGAGCAGTTCTTC. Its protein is CATSRGLAENEQFF.

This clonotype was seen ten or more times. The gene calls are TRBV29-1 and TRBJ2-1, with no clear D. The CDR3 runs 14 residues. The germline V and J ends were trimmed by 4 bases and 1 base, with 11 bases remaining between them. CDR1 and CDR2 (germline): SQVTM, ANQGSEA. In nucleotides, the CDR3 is TGCAGCGTTGTACGGTCGAGGTCCTACAATGAGCAGTTCTTC. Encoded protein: CSVVRSRSYNEQFF.

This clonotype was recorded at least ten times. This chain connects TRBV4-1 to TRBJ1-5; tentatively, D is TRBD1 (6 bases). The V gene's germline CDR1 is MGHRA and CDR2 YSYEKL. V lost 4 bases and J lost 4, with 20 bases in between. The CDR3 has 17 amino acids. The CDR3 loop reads CASSLSPRTGRNQPQHF. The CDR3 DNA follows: TGCGCCAGCAGCCTATCACCGAGAACAGGGAGGAATCAGCCCCAGCATTTT.

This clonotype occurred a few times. CDR3 coding DNA: TGTGCCAGCAGACTACAGGGGGCGCAGTATATAGATGGCTACACCTTC. Protein sequence: CASRLQGAQYIDGYTF. The chain combines TRBV12-3 or TRBV12-4 with TRBJ1-2, with 9 bases identical to TRBD1. With V trimmed by 6 bases and J by 6 bases, 14 bases remained unmatched. This CDR3 is 16 amino acids long.

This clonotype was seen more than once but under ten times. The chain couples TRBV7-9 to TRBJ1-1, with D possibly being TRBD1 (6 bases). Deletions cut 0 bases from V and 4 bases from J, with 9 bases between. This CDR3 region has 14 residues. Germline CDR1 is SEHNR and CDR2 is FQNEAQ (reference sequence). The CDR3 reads CASSLASGVTEAFF. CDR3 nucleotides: TGTGCCAGCAGCTTAGCTTCAGGGGTCACTGAAGCTTTCTTT. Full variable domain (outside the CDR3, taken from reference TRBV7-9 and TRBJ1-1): DTGVSQNPRHKITKRGQNVTFRCDPISEHNRLYWYRQTLGQGPEFLTYFQNEAQLEKSRLLSDRFSAERPKGSFSTLEIQRTEQGDSAMYLCASSLASGVTEAFFGQGTRLTVV.